This T cell receptor (beta chain) was captured in a study of control samples from healthy donors and cancer patients (dated by TCRdb to about 2020). Library generation was performed with the immunoSEQ multiplex PCR assay. The source is immuneACCESS, and TCRdb retained only in-frame sequences with V and J called. Part of the clones is not carried over; for the studies checked, unresolved V genes explain less than half of this, and the remainder is unexplained. The sample table records over 200,000 clones; approximately 80% of these occur just once. In total, the top ten clones hold about an eighth of the sample. At the junction V is shortened by 0 bases and J by 7 bases, with 4 bases in between. The cysteine opens and the phenylalanine closes a CDR3 of 12 amino acids. Of the read, only the CDR3 DNA is kept; its 36 bases are in frame from base 1. The germline V gene provides CDR1 SGHTS and CDR2 YDEGEE.

This clone has only a few counts. Which antigen it targets is not known. No quality values exist for individual bases; no much larger clone is one base distant. The clonotype was recovered from an older woman with lung cancer. The specimen sequenced was PBMCs. In this chain, TRBV5-8 is recombined with TRBJ2-2, with the identity of the D gene unclear. The encoded CDR3 is CASSLDGGELFF. The DNA reads as follows: TGTGCCAGCAGCTTGGATGGCGGGGAGCTGTTTTTT. With the portions outside the CDR3 filled from the reference TRBV5-8 and TRBJ2-2 genes, the complete variable region becomes EAGVTQSPTHLIKTRGQQATLRCSPISGHTSVYWYQQALGLGLQFLLWYDEGEERNRGNFPPRFSGRQFPNYSSELNVNALELEDSALYLCASSLDGGELFFGEGSRLTVL.